This record concerns one T cell receptor beta chain sequence. What it binds is unknown. Use of 60 Vbeta and 13 Jbeta primers characterized the PCR. Measured with immunoSEQ multiplex PCR; TCRdb has only the in-frame clones, and not every one. The listing contains more than 110,000 clones. The V and J ends lost 7 bases and 5 bases, in that order; junction bases with no gene match: 7. The CDR3 totals 14 residues. Germline V gene sequence: CDR1 LGHNA, CDR2 YNFKEQ. The data originate from a study of cytomegalovirus exposure and HLA in healthy donors. Study-level points and caveats: Fewer N-insertions (relative to the roughly 660-donor mean) were reportedly seen in an Asian-associated ancestry cluster in a later analysis. Other equally common chains were less clonally expanded than HLA-associated TCR beta chains, a later analysis showed.

The specimen sequenced was PBMCs. The chain is built from TRBV4-2 and TRBJ1-1; 10 positions match TRBD1. The source of this sequence is a man aged 40-49 years in good health and CMV-seronegative. CDR3 residues: CASTRTGGRTEAFF. CDR3 sequence (DNA): TGTGCCAGCACAAGGACAGGGGGGAGGACTGAAGCTTTCTTT.